This TCR beta chain derives from a study of blood T cell repertoires in COVID-19 (dated by TCRdb to about 2020). In terms of the full investigation: The collaborator samples originated in the United States, Italy and Spain and spanned the acute and convalescent phases of COVID-19. The prospective study material was composed of cDNA or gDNA derived from T cells, B-cell-depleted T cells, or PBMCs. Subjects who had been exposed to COVID-19, were actively infected with it, or had recovered from it provided the deeply sampled blood TCRbeta repertoires that made up the dataset. A freely available public database, intended as a resource for researchers studying the immune response to SARS-CoV-2, is where the repertoires were released. Samples were obtained from the ongoing ImmuneRACE study (first 160 participants) and from 1,254 subjects provided by 6 global collaborators. Sample metadata almost always included a de-identified subject ID, COVID-19 status, age in years and sex. Where available, HLA class I and class II types were taken from metadata supplied by the sample provider and were not determined by assay-based typing.

Study-level results and caveats: The amount of clinical and demographic metadata varied by source and participant and was provided uncurated.

A remark on this clone: Its cognate antigen has yet to be identified. It has no much larger one-base neighbor in the sample; base qualities were not kept.

TCRbeta CDR3 regions were amplified from genomic DNA using the immunoSEQ Assay, a bias-controlled multiplex PCR. Under the source paper's analysis protocol: The number of nucleated cells in each sample was estimated by amplification of reference gene primers within the assay. To quantify the absolute abundance of each unique TCRbeta CDR3 rearrangement, sequence reads were collapsed and filtered. For each sample, productive Simpson clonality was calculated by taking the square root of Simpson's diversity index across productive rearrangements. This is the immuneACCESS table as TCRdb keeps it, with only in-frame sequences that have V and J called. A part of the clones is gone; compared with another copy, unresolved V genes explain less than half, and the rest is unexplained. The V and J calls and clone size are taken from that table; D and trimming were inferred from the DNA. This sample gives 100,000 to 130,000 clones in total; around 83% of them show up just once. The ten largest clones add up to 4% to 4.5% of the sample.

The collaborating institutions used their own protocols to collect whole blood in K2EDTA tubes. For TCRbeta analysis, collaborators shipped samples in one of three forms: frozen whole blood, isolated PBMCs, or DNA extracted from either of those sample types. Per the germline V gene, MNHEY is the CDR1 and SVGAGI is the CDR2. Compared with germline, V lacks 8 bases and J lacks 3 bases; bases without a gene match: 3. There are 14 amino acids in the CDR3, from cysteine to phenylalanine inclusive. Only CDR3 DNA is held: 42 bases, read in frame from base 1. The V gene is TRBV6-5 and the J gene is TRBJ2-3, with 12 middle bases fitting TRBD2. The sequencing input was peripheral blood. This clonotype was obtained from a woman in her 70s with acute or convalescent COVID-19. CDR3 sequence: CASLAGGITDTQYF. The DNA sequence is given as TGTGCCAGCCTAGCGGGGGGGATTACAGATACGCAGTATTTT.